This T cell receptor (beta chain) came from a study of cytomegalovirus exposure and HLA in healthy donors. Study conclusions and caveats: As confirmed in vitro, a few CMV-associated chains were specific for CMV antigens.

About this clone: Its antigen is still unknown.

V was shortened by 2 bases and J by 8 bases, with 12 bases between the two germline ends. CDR3 length: 14 residues. The germline V gene encodes CDR1 MNHEY and CDR2 SVGAGI. Using immunoSEQ multiplex PCR, the repertoire was profiled, and TCRdb retains in-frame clones only, with some absent. Seen here are roughly 300,000 clones, 87% observed once, and the top ten hold approximately 1.1%. The sample was PBMCs. The receptor's source is a woman younger than 45 in good health and CMV-seropositive. V gene TRBV6-5 combines with J gene TRBJ1-4, with D possibly TRBD1 on 6 matching bases. The CDR3 reads CASSYGTGNEKLFF. The CDR3 nucleotides are TGTGCCAGCAGTTACGGTACAGGGAACGAAAAACTGTTTTTT.